A selection of T cell receptor beta chains follows, all from one sample in a study of OX40 agonist ivuxolimab in advanced cancers. Profiled with immunoSEQ multiplex PCR; TCRdb holds only in-frame clones, not every one. The sample shows 80,000 or so clones, 86% of them seen only once. The sequences come from CD4+ or CD8+ T cells sorted from blood, collected in a trial of the OX40 agonist ivuxolimab. Receptors originate from an adult with an advanced solid tumor such as melanoma, head and neck, liver or kidney cancer. The CDR3 runs from the conserved cysteine through the conserved F or W. The D gene is left open where the match is weak. Clone size is shown for a subset of rows, as once, few, many or a class of expanded clone.

>TRBJ2-5|-|TRBV19|17|-
CASSLLAGRSIQETQYF
TGTGCCAGTAGTTTGTTGGCAGGGCGATCGATACAAGAGACCCAGTACTTC
>TRBJ1-1|-|TRBV18|13|-
CASSSQGSTEAFF
TGTGCCAGCTCATCACAGGGTTCCACTGAAGCTTTCTTT
>TRBJ1-5|-|TRBV9|16|-
CASSVGAGFSNQPQHF
TGTGCCAGCAGCGTAGGGGCAGGGTTTAGCAATCAGCCCCAGCATTTT
>TRBJ2-1|-|TRBV7-2|15|-
CASSAASGAYNEQFF
TGTGCCAGCAGCGCTGCCTCGGGGGCTTACAATGAGCAGTTCTTC
>TRBJ1-1|-|TRBV6-5|15|-
CASRLGQTVNTEAFF
TGTGCCAGCAGGTTAGGACAGACCGTGAACACTGAAGCTTTCTTT
>TRBJ1-2|-|TRBV7-2|13|-
CASSLDGRIRYTF
TGTGCCAGCAGCTTAGATGGAAGGATAAGATACACCTTC
>TRBJ2-1|-|TRBV27|19|-
CASSHTLGKRISSYNEQFF
TGTGCCAGCAGTCATACCCTCGGGAAGCGAATAAGCTCCTACAATGAGCAGTTCTTC
>TRBJ1-1|-|TRBV19|15|-
CASSSGQGGNTEAFF
TGTGCCAGTAGTAGTGGGCAGGGAGGGAACACTGAAGCTTTCTTT
>TRBJ1-1|-|TRBV7-2|14|-
CASSLDWGVTEAFF
TGTGCCAGCAGCTTAGATTGGGGGGTCACTGAAGCTTTCTTT
>TRBJ2-7|-|TRBV5-1|14|-
CASSLMELSYEQYF
TGCGCCAGCAGCTTGATGGAGTTGTCGTACGAGCAGTACTTC
>TRBJ2-7|-|TRBV6-5|14|TRBD2
CASRRDYAFDEQYF
TGTGCCAGCCGTCGGGACTACGCCTTTGACGAGCAGTACTTC
>TRBJ2-1|-|TRBV7-8|16|TRBD2
CASSVLPGLADNEQFF
TGTGCCAGCAGCGTCTTACCGGGACTAGCGGACAATGAGCAGTTCTTC
>TRBJ1-2|-|TRBV19|14|-
CASTKGTGNYGYTF
TGTGCCAGTACCAAGGGGACGGGGAACTATGGCTACACCTTC
>TRBJ1-4|-|TRBV2|10|-
CATGAGKLFF
TGTGCCACAGGGGCTGGGAAACTGTTTTTT
>TRBJ1-6|-|TRBV5-5|15|-
CASSLGGPPNSPLHF
TGTGCCAGCAGCTTGGGAGGACCCCCAAATTCACCCCTCCACTTT
>TRBJ1-4|-|TRBV30|11|-
CAWSLGRELGF
TGTGCCTGGAGTCTCGGACGGGAATTGGGTTTT
>TRBJ2-5|few|TRBV11-2|17|TRBD2
CASSLVLLAGGQETQYF
TGTGCCAGCAGCTTAGTTCTACTAGCGGGGGGCCAAGAGACCCAGTACTTC
>TRBJ2-3|-|TRBV2|16|TRBD2
CASSAGTRGVLDTQYF
TGTGCCAGCAGTGCCGGGACTAGGGGGGTGTTGGATACGCAGTATTTT
>TRBJ2-2|-|TRBV5-1|15|-
CASSLWRSNTGELFF
TGCGCCAGCAGCTTGTGGAGGTCGAACACCGGGGAGCTGTTTTTT
>TRBJ2-2|-|TRBV18|15|-
CASSPSDRKTGELFF
TGTGCCAGCTCACCCTCGGACAGAAAGACCGGGGAGCTGTTTTTT
>TRBJ2-2|-|TRBV18|14|-
CASSPQGITGELFF
TGTGCCAGCTCTCCACAGGGAATCACCGGGGAGCTGTTTTTT
>TRBJ2-7|-|TRBV18|17|TRBD2
CASSPQRLAGGAYEQYF
TGTGCCAGCTCGCCCCAACGTCTGGCGGGAGGGGCCTACGAGCAGTACTTC
>TRBJ1-4|-|TRBV4-2|16|TRBD1
CASRQTDRGRNEKLFF
TGTGCCAGCAGGCAGACGGACAGGGGGAGGAATGAAAAACTGTTTTTT
>TRBJ2-3|-|TRBV5-1|14|-
CASSLAGAADTQYF
TGCGCCAGCAGCTTGGCCGGGGCGGCAGATACGCAGTATTTT
>TRBJ2-1|-|TRBV7-3|14|TRBD2
CASSLEGGPHEQFF
TGTGCCAGCAGCTTAGAGGGAGGGCCCCATGAGCAGTTCTTC
>TRBJ2-2|-|TRBV5-1|15|TRBD1
CASSGGQGLTGELFF
TGCGCCAGCAGCGGCGGACAGGGGCTCACCGGGGAGCTGTTTTTT